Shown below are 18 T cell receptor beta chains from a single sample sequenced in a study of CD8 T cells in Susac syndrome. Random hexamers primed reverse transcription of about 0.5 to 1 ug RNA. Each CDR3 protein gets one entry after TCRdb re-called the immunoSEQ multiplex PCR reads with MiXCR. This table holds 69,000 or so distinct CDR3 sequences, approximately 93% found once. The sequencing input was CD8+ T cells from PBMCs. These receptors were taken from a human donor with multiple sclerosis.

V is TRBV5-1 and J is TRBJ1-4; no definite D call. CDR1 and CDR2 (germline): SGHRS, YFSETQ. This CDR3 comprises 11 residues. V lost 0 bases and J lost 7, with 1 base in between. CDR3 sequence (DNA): TGCGCCAGCAGCTTGGGTGAAAAACTGTTTTTT. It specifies CASSLGEKLFF.

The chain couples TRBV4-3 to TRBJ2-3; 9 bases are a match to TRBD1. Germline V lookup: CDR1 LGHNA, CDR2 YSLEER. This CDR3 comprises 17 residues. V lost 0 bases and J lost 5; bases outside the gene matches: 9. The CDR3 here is CASSQEPPGQGRDTQYF. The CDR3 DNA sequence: TGCGCCAGCAGCCAAGAGCCGCCGGGACAGGGAAGAGATACGCAGTATTTT.

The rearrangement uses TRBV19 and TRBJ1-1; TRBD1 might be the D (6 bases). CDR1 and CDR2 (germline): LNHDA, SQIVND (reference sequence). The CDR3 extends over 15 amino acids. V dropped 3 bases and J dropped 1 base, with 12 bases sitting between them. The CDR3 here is CASSIGGGANTEAFF. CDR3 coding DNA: TGTGCCAGTAGTATTGGCGGGGGCGCGAACACTGAAGCTTTCTTT.

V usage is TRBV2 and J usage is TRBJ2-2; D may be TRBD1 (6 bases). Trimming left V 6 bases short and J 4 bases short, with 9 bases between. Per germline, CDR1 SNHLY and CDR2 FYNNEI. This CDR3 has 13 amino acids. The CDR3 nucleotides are TGTGCCAGCAGGTACAGGGTCACCGGGGAGCTGTTTTTT. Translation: CASRYRVTGELFF.

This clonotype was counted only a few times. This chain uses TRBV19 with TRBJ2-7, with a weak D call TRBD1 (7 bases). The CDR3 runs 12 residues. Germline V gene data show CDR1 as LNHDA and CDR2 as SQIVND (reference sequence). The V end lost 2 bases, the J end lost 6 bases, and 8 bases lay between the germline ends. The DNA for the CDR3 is TGTGCCAGTAGTATACAGGGGGGCGAGCAGTACTTC. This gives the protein CASSIQGGEQYF.

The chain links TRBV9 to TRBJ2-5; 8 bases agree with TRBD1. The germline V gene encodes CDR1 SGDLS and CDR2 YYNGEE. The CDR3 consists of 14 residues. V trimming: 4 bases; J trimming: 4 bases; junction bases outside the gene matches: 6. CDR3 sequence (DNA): TGTGCCAGCAGCTCCCGGGACAGGCCAGAGACCCAGTACTTC. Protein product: CASSSRDRPETQYF.

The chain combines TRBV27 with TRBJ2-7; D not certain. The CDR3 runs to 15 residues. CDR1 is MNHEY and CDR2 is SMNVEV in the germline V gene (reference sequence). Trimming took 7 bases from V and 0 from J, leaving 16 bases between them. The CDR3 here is CASKPSKGDSYEQYF. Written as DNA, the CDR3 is TGTGCCAGCAAACCTTCCAAGGGTGACTCCTACGAGCAGTACTTC.

The CDR3 DNA reads as TGCAGTGCATCAGAGGGCACGGAGACCCAGTACTTC. This encodes CSASEGTETQYF. The rearrangement links TRBV20-1 to TRBJ2-5; D may be TRBD2 (5 bases). This CDR3 is 12 amino acids long. Germline CDR1 and CDR2: DFQATT and SNEGSKA (reference sequence). Trimming shortened V by 6 bases and J by 5 bases, and 13 bases separated the two germline ends.

CDR3 nucleotide sequence: TGTGCCAGCAGCCAAGCCCCCGGACAGGTTGAAGCTTTCTTT. Its translation is CASSQAPGQVEAFF. The V and J genes are TRBV14 and TRBJ1-1; 7 bases align to TRBD1. The V segment lost 1 base and the J segment 7 bases; nucleotides outside the gene matches: 6. CDR3 size: 14 residues. Germline CDR1 SGHDN, CDR2 FVKESK.

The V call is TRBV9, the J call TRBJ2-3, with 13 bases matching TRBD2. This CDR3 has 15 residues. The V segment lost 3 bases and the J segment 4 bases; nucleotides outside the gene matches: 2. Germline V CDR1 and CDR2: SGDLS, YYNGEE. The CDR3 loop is CASSAGLAGSDTQYF. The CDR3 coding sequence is TGTGCCAGCAGCGCGGGACTAGCGGGATCAGATACGCAGTATTTT.

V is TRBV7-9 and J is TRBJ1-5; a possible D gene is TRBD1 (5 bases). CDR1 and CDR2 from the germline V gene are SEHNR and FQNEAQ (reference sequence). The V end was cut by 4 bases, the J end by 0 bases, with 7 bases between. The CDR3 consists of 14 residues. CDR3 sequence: CASSSTDSNQPQHF. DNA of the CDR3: TGTGCCAGCAGCTCGACAGATAGCAATCAGCCCCAGCATTTT.

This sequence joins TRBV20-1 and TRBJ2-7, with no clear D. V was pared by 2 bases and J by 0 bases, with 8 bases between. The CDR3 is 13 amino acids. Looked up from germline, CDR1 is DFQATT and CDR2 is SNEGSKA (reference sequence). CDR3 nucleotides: TGCAGTGCTAGACAGGCATACTCCTACGAGCAGTACTTC. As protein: CSARQAYSYEQYF.

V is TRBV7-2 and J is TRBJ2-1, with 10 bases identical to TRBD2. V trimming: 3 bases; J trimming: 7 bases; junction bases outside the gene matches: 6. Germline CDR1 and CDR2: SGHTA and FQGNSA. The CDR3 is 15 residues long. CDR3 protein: CASSFLAGGQNEQFF. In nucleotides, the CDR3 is TGTGCCAGCAGCTTCTTAGCGGGAGGTCAAAATGAGCAGTTCTTC.

As DNA, the CDR3 is TGTGCCAGCAGCAAGGATCCCGACTACGAGCAGTACTTC. Translated: CASSKDPDYEQYF. This chain links TRBV9 with TRBJ2-7; D is ambiguous. Germline CDR1 and CDR2: SGDLS and YYNGEE. Trimming left V 4 bases short and J 3 bases short, with 11 bases between. The CDR3 runs 13 residues.

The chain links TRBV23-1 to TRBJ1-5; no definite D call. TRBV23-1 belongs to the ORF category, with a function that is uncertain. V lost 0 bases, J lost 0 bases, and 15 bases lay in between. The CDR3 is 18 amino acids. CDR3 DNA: TGCGCCAGCAGTCAATCGACACATACCACGTATAGCAATCAGCCCCAGCATTTT. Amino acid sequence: CASSQSTHTTYSNQPQHF.

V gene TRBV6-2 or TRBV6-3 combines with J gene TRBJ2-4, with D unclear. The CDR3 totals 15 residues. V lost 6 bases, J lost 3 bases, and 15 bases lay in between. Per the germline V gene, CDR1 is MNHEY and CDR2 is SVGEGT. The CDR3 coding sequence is TGTGCCAGCAGCTCCCTCCTAGGTGACAAAAACATTCAGTACTTC. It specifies CASSSLLGDKNIQYF.

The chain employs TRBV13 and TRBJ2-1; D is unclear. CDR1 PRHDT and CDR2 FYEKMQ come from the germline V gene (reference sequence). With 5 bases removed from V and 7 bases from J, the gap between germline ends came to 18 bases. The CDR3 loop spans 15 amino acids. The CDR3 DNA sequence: TGTGCCAGCAGCCAACGGGCAGATCCCTGGAATGAGCAGTTCTTC. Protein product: CASSQRADPWNEQFF.

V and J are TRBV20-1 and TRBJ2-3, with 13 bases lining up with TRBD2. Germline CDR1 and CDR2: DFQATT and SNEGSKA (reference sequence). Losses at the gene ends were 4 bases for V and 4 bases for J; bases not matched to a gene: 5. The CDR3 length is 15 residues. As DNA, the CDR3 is TGCAGTGCTAAACTAGCGGGAGGGTGGGCAGATACGCAGTATTTT. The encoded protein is CSAKLAGGWADTQYF.